The rows below give T cell receptor beta chains drawn from one sample of a study of blood T cell repertoires in COVID-19. Measured with immunoSEQ multiplex PCR; TCRdb has only the in-frame clones, and not every one. The sample gives 200,000 to 300,000 clones, more than 75% of which show up once; roughly 5.6% is in the top ten. The sequencing input was peripheral blood. These TCRs come from a woman in her sixties or seventies with COVID-19, enrolled during active disease. Each CDR3 is given with its conserved first and last residue. D genes are given only for firm matches. Clone size appears in some rows only: once, few, many, or a class for an expanded clone.

-,few,TRBJ1-1,TRBV14,CASSQASTANTEAFF,TGTGCCAGCAGCCAAGCCTCGACAGCGAACACTGAAGCTTTCTTT
TRBD1,-,TRBJ1-1,TRBV3-1/TRBV3-2,CASSQVSQGALNTEAFF,TGTGCCAGCAGCCAAGTCTCCCAGGGGGCTCTCAACACTGAAGCTTTCTTT
TRBD1,-,TRBJ1-5,TRBV19,CASRGTGFNQPQHF,TGTGCCAGTAGGGGGACAGGGTTCAATCAGCCCCAGCATTTT
-,-,TRBJ1-6,TRBV28,CASTRKWQAGPSSYNSPLHF,TGTGCCAGCACCCGCAAATGGCAGGCGGGGCCGAGCTCCTATAATTCACCCCTCCACTTT
TRBD1,-,TRBJ1-5,TRBV19,CASSRRQGAQPQHF,TGTGCCAGTAGTAGACGACAGGGGGCTCAGCCCCAGCATTTT
-,-,TRBJ2-1,TRBV10-3,CATCQPSSYNEQFF,TGTGCCACCTGCCAACCTAGCTCCTACAATGAGCAGTTCTTC
-,-,TRBJ2-5,TRBV9,CASSGDTMQETQYF,TGTGCCAGCAGCGGGGACACGATGCAAGAGACCCAGTACTTC
-,-,TRBJ1-3,TRBV20-1,CSASREGRVHTIYF,TGCAGTGCTAGTCGGGAAGGGCGGGTCCACACCATATATTTT
-,-,TRBJ2-5,TRBV28,CASSSLRGGGETQYF,TGTGCCAGCAGTTCCCTTAGGGGTGGGGGGGAGACCCAGTACTTC
-,-,TRBJ1-3,TRBV19,CASSINRDTPSGNTIYF,TGTGCCAGTAGTATCAATCGGGACACCCCCTCTGGAAACACCATATATTTT
-,-,TRBJ1-3,TRBV29-1,CSVEAISGNTIYF,TGCAGCGTTGAAGCAATCTCTGGAAACACCATATATTTT